A single sample gave rise to the 30 T cell receptor beta chains below, sequenced in a study of spatial heterogeneity in lung cancer (dated by TCRdb to between 2018 and 2021). Explained via the paper, the time point label denotes: sample taken at primary tumor resection. Preparation of the library involved 5' RACE. Instrument used: NextSeq 500. The public reads were reprocessed in TCRdb via fastp at Q25 and MiXCR, keeping in-frame beta chains. Here each entry gathers all rows of one CDR3 protein and keeps the most common genes and DNA. The sample records 9,500 to 14,000 distinct CDR3 sequences, about 4% of which are singletons. Clones ranked in the top ten supply 40% to 60% of the sample. The source material was PBMCs, sampled at surgery. These receptors all stem from a female donor with early-stage non-small cell lung cancer.

This clonotype was found many times. The rearrangement joins TRBV7-2 to TRBJ2-2; D possibly corresponds to TRBD1 (6 bases). Trimming left V 3 bases short and J 4 bases short, with 12 bases between. CDR3 length: 15 residues. Germline lookup yields CDR1 SGHTA and CDR2 FQGNSA. For the CDR3, the DNA is TGTGCCAGCAGCTTCGGGACACCAATCACCGGGGAGCTGTTTTTT. Protein sequence: CASSFGTPITGELFF.

Only a few counts were recorded for this clonotype. The rearrangement joins TRBV2 to TRBJ1-1; 11 bases map to TRBD1. The length of the CDR3 is 17 residues. The germline V gene has CDR1 SNHLY and CDR2 FYNNEI. Losses at the gene ends were 5 bases for V and 5 bases for J; bases not matched to a gene: 13. This CDR3 is CASSTYGTGGTKTEAFF. CDR3 sequence (DNA): TGTGCCAGCAGTACCTATGGGACAGGGGGGACAAAAACTGAAGCTTTCTTT.

This chain uses TRBV6-2 or TRBV6-3 with TRBJ2-5; the match to TRBD2 covers 8 bases. CDR1 is MNHEY, CDR2 SVGEGT, per germline. J lost 5 bases, V lost 8 bases, and 25 bases had no gene match. The CDR3 has 19 residues. CDR3 in DNA: TGTGCCAGCGGTTCCCTCTACCCGGGACTAGGACCCTATGTGGAGACCCAGTACTTC. As protein: CASGSLYPGLGPYVETQYF.

This clonotype was picked up many times. The chain has TRBV6-2 or TRBV6-3 and TRBJ1-5; 7 bases are shared with TRBD1. CDR3 length: 20 residues. CDR1 and CDR2 from the germline V gene are MNHEY and SVGEGT. J was trimmed by 4 bases and V by 2 bases; bases with no gene match: 20. In nucleotides, the CDR3 is TGTGCCAGCAGTTACCCCGGGCACGCGGACAGGAGCCTCGGTAATCAGCCCCAGCATTTT. It specifies CASSYPGHADRSLGNQPQHF.

This clonotype showed up many times. V usage is TRBV6-2 or TRBV6-3 and J usage is TRBJ2-1; TRBD2 might be the D (6 bases). This CDR3 spans 16 amino acids. Germline V gene data show CDR1 as MNHEY and CDR2 as SVGEGT. V lost 0 bases and J lost 7, with 16 bases in between. The CDR3 DNA reads TGTGCCAGCAGTTACTCGGCGGGGAGAGTTCGGAATGAGCAGTTCTTC. Translation gives CASSYSAGRVRNEQFF.

This clonotype was picked up a small number of times. This chain uses TRBV19 with TRBJ2-2; either TRBD1 or TRBD2 may supply D (5 bases each). This CDR3 is 15 amino acids long. Trimming pared 5 bases from V and 4 bases from J, leaving 14 bases between. Per the germline V gene, CDR1 is LNHDA and CDR2 is SQIVND (reference sequence). This CDR3 is CASSVVGTFTGELFF. The CDR3 nucleotides are TGTGCCAGTAGTGTCGTTGGGACCTTCACCGGGGAGCTGTTTTTT.

This clonotype was observed many times. The V call is TRBV7-2, the J call TRBJ2-5; perhaps TRBD1 as D (6 bases). This CDR3 comprises 15 residues. Germline CDR1 SGHTA, CDR2 FQGNSA. The V gene lost 2 bases and the J gene lost 5 bases, with 15 bases spanning the gap. The CDR3 reads CASSLRGSSIETQYF. In DNA form, the CDR3 reads TGTGCCAGCAGCTTAAGGGGGAGTAGCATCGAGACCCAGTACTTC.

This clonotype was detected ten times or more. The V gene is TRBV29-1, the J gene TRBJ2-1; 14 bases map to TRBD2. Trimming took 6 bases from V and 8 from J; bases not matched to a gene: 12. Germline loops: CDR1 SQVTM, CDR2 ANQGSEA. This CDR3 is built from 16 residues. CDR3 loop: CSVTGTSGGPGDEQFF. Here the CDR3 DNA reads TGCAGCGTCACCGGGACTAGCGGGGGCCCGGGGGATGAGCAGTTCTTC.

This clonotype was counted many times. The J gene is TRBJ2-6, the V gene TRBV28, with 10 nucleotides matching TRBD1. This CDR3 has 17 residues. V shed 5 bases, J shed 2 bases, and the junction held 6 bases outside the gene matches. CDR1 is MDHEN and CDR2 is SYDVKM in the germline V gene. The CDR3 DNA reads TGTGCCAGCAGTAGGACAGGGGGTCTCGCTGGGGCCAACGTCCTGACTTTC. Translation: CASSRTGGLAGANVLTF.

This clonotype was observed many times. V gene TRBV7-6 combines with J gene TRBJ2-1, with 8 nucleotides matching TRBD2. CDR1 SGHVS and CDR2 FNYEAQ come from the germline V gene. V shed 3 bases and J 9 bases; nucleotides not matched to a gene: 10. The CDR3 contains 15 residues. The CDR3 bases are TGTGCCAGCAGCTTGGGAGCGGGAGATGGAGTTGAGCAGTTCTTC. It encodes CASSLGAGDGVEQFF.

The gene calls are TRBV12-3 or TRBV12-4 and TRBJ1-3; tentatively, D is TRBD1 (5 bases). V was clipped by 5 bases and J by 2 bases, with 19 bases between them. This CDR3 has 17 residues. In nucleotides, the CDR3 is TGTGCCAGCAGTCTCCGGGACCCTGTGCGTGCTGGAAACACCATATATTTT. Its translation: CASSLRDPVRAGNTIYF.

The genes are TRBV28 and TRBJ2-5, with a possible D match to TRBD1 (6 bases). Trimming removed 5 bases from V and 1 base from J, with 14 bases in between. This CDR3 region has 15 residues. Germline V gene sequence: CDR1 MDHEN, CDR2 SYDVKM. The CDR3 sequence: CASSPPTGLQETQYF. The CDR3 nucleotides are TGTGCCAGCAGTCCCCCGACAGGACTCCAAGAGACCCAGTACTTC. The full variable domain, with the rest looked up from reference TRBV28 and TRBJ2-5, is DVKVTQSSRYLVKRTGEKVFLECVQDMDHENMFWYRQDPGLGLRLIYFSYDVKMKEKGDIPEGYSVSREKKERFSLILESASTNQTSMYLCASSPPTGLQETQYFGPGTRLLVL.

Many counts were recorded for this clonotype. The chain combines TRBV4-3 with TRBJ2-2; 13 nucleotides align to TRBD2. The CDR3 has 19 amino acids. The germline CDR1 and CDR2 sequences are LGHNA and YSLEER. The junction had 14 bases not matched to a gene; V was cut back by 5 bases and J by 5 bases. The CDR3 loop is CASSTQTSGGSFRTGELFF. CDR3 nucleotides: TGCGCCAGCAGCACACAGACTAGCGGGGGGTCGTTTAGGACCGGGGAGCTGTTTTTT.

In this sample, this clonotype turned up many times. The chain is built from TRBV11-2 and TRBJ2-5; 8 bases map to TRBD2. Germline V lookup: CDR1 SGHAT, CDR2 FQNNGV. The junction had 1 base not matched to a gene; V was cut back by 3 bases and J by 1 base. The CDR3 runs 14 residues. The CDR3 is CASSLGTSQETQYF. The CDR3 nucleotides are TGTGCCAGCAGCTTGGGGACTAGCCAAGAGACCCAGTACTTC.

This clonotype was seen only a few times. J is TRBJ2-5 and V is TRBV3-1, with 14 bases fitting TRBD2. Germline CDR1 reads LGHDT; CDR2 reads YNNKEL (reference sequence). CDR3 length: 20 amino acids. Germline trimming cut 0 bases from V and 4 bases from J; bases unmatched to any gene: 13. CDR3 residues: CASSQDLSSGTSGSGETQYF. As DNA, the CDR3 is TGTGCCAGCAGCCAAGACCTTTCGTCCGGGACTAGCGGGAGCGGAGAGACCCAGTACTTC.

This clonotype was found a few times. This chain joins TRBV6-2 or TRBV6-3 and TRBJ1-2; 9 positions agree with TRBD1. The CDR3 extends over 15 amino acids. V shed 4 bases, J shed 2 bases, and the junction held 5 bases outside the gene matches. Germline assignment: CDR1 MNHEY and CDR2 SVGEGT. The CDR3 region is CASSWGQGANYGYTF. CDR3 nucleotide sequence: TGTGCCAGCAGTTGGGGACAGGGAGCCAACTATGGCTACACCTTC.

The V gene is TRBV20-1, the J gene TRBJ1-5; D gene unclear. CDR3 length equals 13 residues. Germline CDR1 reads DFQATT; CDR2 reads SNEGSKA (reference sequence). Trimming left V 4 bases short and J 1 base short, with 8 bases between. The CDR3 sequence is CSAKGRSNQPQHF. The CDR3 DNA follows: TGCAGTGCTAAGGGTAGGAGCAATCAGCCCCAGCATTTT.

This clonotype was detected ten times or more. The chain's CDR3 is CASSPRTSGSTDTQYF. The CDR3 bases are TGTGCCAGCAGCCCTCGGACTAGCGGGAGCACAGATACGCAGTATTTT. The V gene is TRBV9, the J gene TRBJ2-3, with 11 bases lining up with TRBD2. With 4 bases clipped from V and 0 bases from J, the junction kept 4 bases outside the gene matches. CDR3 size: 16 residues. From germline, CDR1 is SGDLS and CDR2 YYNGEE.

This clonotype was counted at least ten times. The chain is built from TRBV27 and TRBJ2-3, with 10 bases aligning to TRBD2. The trim removed 3 bases at V and 5 bases at J, leaving 8 bases unmatched. The CDR3 spans 16 residues. The V gene's germline CDR1 is MNHEY and CDR2 SMNVEV (reference sequence). The CDR3 nucleotides are TGTGCCAGCAGTTTCCGGGCTAGCGGGAGTGTAGATACGCAGTATTTT. Protein: CASSFRASGSVDTQYF.

There are many counts of this clonotype. V usage is TRBV27 and J usage is TRBJ2-5, with D perhaps TRBD1 (6 bases). From germline, CDR1 is MNHEY and CDR2 SMNVEV (reference sequence). V lost 2 bases and J 5 bases, leaving 9 bases between the germline ends. The CDR3 totals 13 residues. The CDR3 loop is CASSLTGMETQYF. As DNA, the CDR3 is TGTGCCAGCAGTTTAACAGGGATGGAGACCCAGTACTTC.

This clonotype was counted ten times or more. The J gene is TRBJ2-2, the V gene TRBV19; 10 bases agree with TRBD2. The ends lost 4 bases at V and 5 bases at J; junction bases unmatched: 7. Germline V gene data show CDR1 as LNHDA and CDR2 as SQIVND (reference sequence). The CDR3 is 16 residues long. The chain's CDR3 is CASSSSSGGATGELFF. Written as DNA, the CDR3 is TGTGCCAGTAGTAGTTCTAGCGGGGGAGCAACCGGGGAGCTGTTTTTT.

In its sample, this clonotype was seen many times. The chain is built from TRBV7-2 and TRBJ2-1; TRBD2 aligns across 7 bases. Germline loops: CDR1 SGHTA, CDR2 FQGNSA. Trimming at V came to 1 base and at J to 0 bases, leaving 9 bases not matched to a gene. The CDR3 contains 18 residues. DNA of the CDR3: TGTGCCAGCAGCTTAGGGATTGGGAGGGTTGGCTCCTACAATGAGCAGTTCTTC. Amino acid sequence: CASSLGIGRVGSYNEQFF. Looking up the rest from reference TRBV7-2 and TRBJ2-1 gives the full variable domain: GAGVSQSPSNKVTEKGKDVELRCDPISGHTALYWYRQSLGQGLEFLIYFQGNSAPDKSGLPSDRFSAERTGGSVSTLTIQRTQQEDSAVYLCASSLGIGRVGSYNEQFFGPGTRLTVL.

This clonotype came up many times. The chain carries TRBV10-3 and TRBJ2-6; 7 nucleotides line up with TRBD2. Germline CDR1 and CDR2: ENHRY and SYGVKD. This CDR3 spans 16 amino acids. Germline trimming cut 4 bases from V and 0 bases from J; bases unmatched to any gene: 3. The CDR3 bases are TGTGCCATCAGTGGGGGAGGGAGCTCTGGGGCCAACGTCCTGACTTTC. Amino acids: CAISGGGSSGANVLTF.

This clonotype has ten or more counts. The J gene is TRBJ2-1, the V gene TRBV7-2; 16 bases are a match to TRBD2. The ends lost 1 base at V and 9 bases at J; junction bases unmatched: 6. The CDR3 is 17 amino acids. The germline CDR1 and CDR2 sequences are SGHTA and FQGNSA. As DNA, the CDR3 is TGTGCCAGCAGCTTAGTCCCGGGACTAGCGGGGGGGAGTGAGCAGTTCTTC. Protein product: CASSLVPGLAGGSEQFF.

This clonotype was seen many times. The V and J genes are TRBV12-3 or TRBV12-4 and TRBJ1-1, with a possible D match to TRBD1 (5 bases). Trimming removed 1 base from V and 4 bases from J, with 10 bases in between. This CDR3 contains 14 residues. The CDR3 here is CASSLGDQGTEAFF. The CDR3 nucleotides read TGTGCCAGCAGTTTAGGGGACCAGGGCACTGAAGCTTTCTTT.

This clonotype came up many times. For the CDR3, the DNA is TGCGCCAGCAGGAAGGACGCGGAAAGCTACGAGCAGTACTTC. Protein product: CASRKDAESYEQYF. The J gene is TRBJ2-7, the V gene TRBV5-1; D remains unclear. Trimming shortened V by 5 bases and J by 3 bases, and 15 bases separated the two germline ends. The CDR3 is 14 amino acids. CDR1 is SGHRS and CDR2 is YFSETQ in the germline V gene.

This clonotype came up many times. The chain uses TRBV7-8 and TRBJ2-2; 7 bases map to TRBD1. V lost 5 bases to trimming and J lost 5 bases; unmatched junction nucleotides: 5. This CDR3 contains 14 residues. CDR1 and CDR2 (germline): SGHVS, FQNEAQ. CDR3 sequence: CASSPMGQTGELFF. In DNA, the CDR3 is TGTGCCAGCAGCCCGATGGGACAGACCGGGGAGCTGTTTTTT.

This clonotype was seen many times. This sequence joins TRBV19 and TRBJ2-7; D is perhaps TRBD1 (7 bases). From germline, CDR1 is LNHDA and CDR2 SQIVND (reference sequence). Trimming pared 5 bases from V and 3 bases from J, leaving 14 bases between. CDR3 length: 14 amino acids. CDR3 sequence reads: CASSVRQGGYEQYF. The CDR3 DNA follows: TGTGCCAGTAGTGTGAGACAGGGAGGCTACGAGCAGTACTTC. Filled out from reference TRBV19 and TRBJ2-7, the complete variable domain reads DGGITQSPKYLFRKEGQNVTLSCEQNLNHDAMYWYRQDPGQGLRLIYYSQIVNDFQKGDIAEGYSVSREKKESFPLTVTSAQKNPTAFYLCASSVRQGGYEQYFGPGTRLTVT.

Many counts were recorded for this clonotype. V is TRBV19 and J is TRBJ1-2; D may be TRBD1 (5 bases). The CDR3 consists of 16 residues. V lost 5 bases, J lost 3 bases, and 19 bases lay in between. From germline, CDR1 is LNHDA and CDR2 SQIVND (reference sequence). In DNA form, the CDR3 reads TGTGCCAGTAGTGGTAATTTGGGGACCACCGACTATGGCTACACCTTC. The encoded protein is CASSGNLGTTDYGYTF.

This clonotype was seen repeatedly, ten times or more. This rearrangement joins TRBV28 to TRBJ1-1; D is perhaps TRBD1 (6 bases). CDR3 size: 15 residues. Germline CDR1 reads MDHEN; CDR2 reads SYDVKM. V was clipped by 4 bases and J by 0 bases, with 12 bases between them. The CDR3 protein is CASSSLGGLNTEAFF. The CDR3, as DNA: TGTGCCAGCAGTTCGTTGGGGGGCCTGAACACTGAAGCTTTCTTT.